This T cell receptor beta chain is drawn from a study of PD-1 blockade in classical Hodgkin lymphoma. Turning to the study itself: Administration of nivolumab to patients was at 3 mg/kg intravenously every 2 weeks. Study observations and caveats: At baseline, newly diagnosed patients reportedly showed less TCR diversity than healthy donors.

Comment on this clone: Its specificity is unknown.

Data came from immunoSEQ multiplex PCR; TCRdb stores just in-frame clones and leaves some out. The sample includes approximately 41,000 clones, less than 75% of them seen just once. The CDR3 totals 14 residues. Germline values: CDR1 SGDLS, CDR2 YYNGEE. With 0 bases clipped from V and 2 bases from J, the junction kept 0 bases outside the gene matches. The time point is: cycle 4 day 1 (C4D1), after six to seven weeks of nivolumab. Every single patient, without exception, relapsed after autologous stem cell transplantation, and brentuximab vedotin exposure varied. Best overall response was complete response, partial response or progressive disease in these relapsed/refractory classical Hodgkin lymphoma patients.

V usage is TRBV9 and J usage is TRBJ2-5; 8 bases match TRBD2. Sequencing used peripheral blood mononuclear cells (PBMCs), obtained before the fourth cycle of nivolumab. This TCR came from a human donor with classical Hodgkin lymphoma. The CDR3 loop reads CASSVAGGQETQYF. The CDR3 DNA is TGTGCCAGCAGCGTAGCGGGAGGGCAAGAGACCCAGTACTTC. Full variable domain (remainder filled in from reference TRBV9 and TRBJ2-5): DSGVTQTPKHLITATGQRVTLRCSPRSGDLSVYWYQQSLDQGLQFLIQYYNGEERAKGNILERFSAQQFPDLHSELNLSSLELGDSALYFCASSVAGGQETQYFGPGTRLLVL.